Below are 15 T cell receptor beta chains sequenced from a single sample in a study of a mutant IDH1 vaccine in newly diagnosed glioma. Their target antigens are unknown. As to time point: week 47, end of study. Alongside topical imiquimod, each dose of vaccine comprised 300 ug of mutant IDH1 20-mer peptide. Generated by immunoSEQ multiplex PCR, the TCRdb table keeps only in-frame clones and is missing some. The top ten clones hold 3.8% of a sample with some 60,000 clones, roughly four fifths of them seen once. The input for sequencing was PBMCs, taken from a glioma patient whose treatment included an IDH1 peptide vaccine. These receptors were collected from a man aged 25 to 40 with glioma.

V and J are TRBV29-1 and TRBJ2-2, with D possibly TRBD1 on 6 matching bases. This CDR3 spans 12 amino acids. Germline CDR1 and CDR2: SQVTM and ANQGSEA. The V gene lost 6 bases and the J gene lost 6 bases, with 11 bases spanning the gap. The CDR3 sequence: CSVPQGPGELFF. In nucleotides, the CDR3 is TGCAGCGTCCCACAGGGACCCGGGGAGCTGTTTTTT.

The chain links TRBV5-6 to TRBJ2-6, with TRBD1 matching over 9 bases. Germline V gene data show CDR1 as SGHDT and CDR2 as YYEEEE. With 2 bases clipped from V and 1 base from J, the junction kept 4 bases outside the gene matches. This CDR3 spans 17 amino acids. The CDR3 bases are TGTGCCAGCAGCTTCAGGGGACAGGGTTCTGGGGCCAACGTCCTGACTTTC. Translated, it gives CASSFRGQGSGANVLTF.

This clone was detected once. CDR3 nucleotides: TGTGCCAGTAGGTTGAGGGGCGAAGGCTATGGCTACACCTTC. It translates to CASRLRGEGYGYTF. This chain links TRBV19 with TRBJ1-2; D is possibly TRBD1 (5 bases). Per the germline V gene, CDR1 is LNHDA and CDR2 is SQIVND (reference sequence). The CDR3 is made up of 14 amino acids. V lost 6 bases, J lost 4 bases, and 15 bases lay in between.

This sequence joins TRBV18 and TRBJ1-5; D unresolved. Germline V lookup: CDR1 KGHSH, CDR2 LQKENI. The CDR3 is 13 amino acids. Trimming removed 4 bases from V and 3 bases from J, with 7 bases in between. In DNA, the CDR3 is TGTGCCAGCTCACGCCAAGACAATCAGCCCCAGCATTTT. Encoded protein: CASSRQDNQPQHF. Full variable domain (rest looked up from reference TRBV18 and TRBJ1-5): NAGVMQNPRHLVRRRGQEARLRCSPMKGHSHVYWYRQLPEEGLKFMVYLQKENIIDESGMPKERFSAEFPKEGPSILRIQQVVRGDSAAYFCASSRQDNQPQHFGDGTRLSIL.

The rearrangement links TRBV19 to TRBJ1-5; D gene ambiguous. Germline V gives CDR1 LNHDA, CDR2 SQIVND (reference sequence). V lost 0 bases to trimming and J lost 2 bases, with 11 bases between them. The CDR3 sequence is 16 residues long. CDR3 protein: CASSIDGILGNQPQHF. The CDR3 nucleotides are TGTGCCAGTAGTATAGACGGTATTTTGGGCAATCAGCCCCAGCATTTT.

V usage is TRBV29-1 and J usage is TRBJ2-1; D unclear. CDR1 and CDR2 from the germline V gene are SQVTM and ANQGSEA. This CDR3 has 11 residues. The V end lost 5 bases, the J end lost 6 bases, and 8 bases lay between the germline ends. The CDR3 DNA sequence: TGCAGCGTTACAGAGTCCAATGAGCAGTTCTTC. Amino acid sequence: CSVTESNEQFF.

The CDR3 DNA sequence: TGTGCCTTAATGGGGGCGGGACAGGGGATTGATACGCAGTATTTT. It translates to CALMGAGQGIDTQYF. The V gene is TRBV6-1, the J gene TRBJ2-3; 10 bases map to TRBD1. CDR1 and CDR2 (germline): MNHNS, SASEGT. V shed 11 bases and J 6 bases; nucleotides not matched to a gene: 14. This CDR3 is built from 15 residues.

This clone was counted a few times. The gene calls are TRBV5-6 and TRBJ1-5; 11 bases align to TRBD1. CDR3 size: 17 residues. Unmatched junction bases numbered 5, after V lost 0 bases and J lost 3 bases. Looked up from germline, CDR1 is SGHDT and CDR2 is YYEEEE. The CDR3 coding sequence is TGTGCCAGCAGCTTGGTGAGGACAGGGGGCGACAATCAGCCCCAGCATTTT. Its protein product is CASSLVRTGGDNQPQHF. Full variable domain (missing parts from reference TRBV5-6 and TRBJ1-5): DAGVTQSPTHLIKTRGQQVTLRCSPKSGHDTVSWYQQALGQGPQFIFQYYEEEERQRGNFPDRFSGHQFPNYSSELNVNALLLGDSALYLCASSLVRTGGDNQPQHFGDGTRLSIL.

The gene calls are TRBV7-6 and TRBJ1-2; no definite D call. Germline CDR1 is SGHVS and CDR2 is FNYEAQ. This CDR3 has 13 amino acids. The V end was cut by 2 bases, the J end by 2 bases, with 6 bases between. In DNA, the CDR3 is TGTGCCAGCAGCTTACAGGCAAACTATGGCTACACCTTC. Translating it yields CASSLQANYGYTF.

This chain links TRBV5-6 with TRBJ2-1; D remains ambiguous. The CDR3 is 13 residues long. V was trimmed by 4 bases and J by 6 bases, leaving 11 bases between them. Germline lookup yields CDR1 SGHDT and CDR2 YYEEEE. Here the CDR3 DNA reads TGTGCCAGCAGCCGAAGACGTCTCAATGAGCAGTTCTTC. The encoded protein is CASSRRRLNEQFF. The full variable domain, in which reference TRBV5-6 and TRBJ2-1 provide the parts outside the CDR3, is DAGVTQSPTHLIKTRGQQVTLRCSPKSGHDTVSWYQQALGQGPQFIFQYYEEEERQRGNFPDRFSGHQFPNYSSELNVNALLLGDSALYLCASSRRRLNEQFFGPGTRLTVL.

The chain links TRBV5-4 to TRBJ2-7, with D tentatively TRBD1 or TRBD2 (7 bases each). CDR3 length: 14 residues. V dropped 2 bases and J dropped 4 bases, with 13 bases sitting between them. Germline CDR1 SGHNT, CDR2 YYREEE (reference sequence). CDR3 coding DNA: TGTGCCAGCAGCTTTCATCAGGGGGGGTACGAGCAGTACTTC. Translating it yields CASSFHQGGYEQYF.

The chain uses TRBV18 and TRBJ1-5; 7 bases fit TRBD1. Germline-derived CDR1 and CDR2 are KGHSH and LQKENI. CDR3 length: 16 residues. V was pared by 4 bases and J by 1 base, with 7 bases of the junction left unmatched. Written as DNA, the CDR3 is TGTGCCAGCTCACTACAGGGGCCAGGGAGCAATCAGCCCCAGCATTTT. It translates to CASSLQGPGSNQPQHF.

This rearrangement joins TRBV5-6 to TRBJ2-1; maybe TRBD2 (6 bases). There are 11 residues in the CDR3. Between the trimmed V and J ends, which lost 3 bases and 8 bases, there was a span of 6 bases. Per germline, CDR1 SGHDT and CDR2 YYEEEE. The CDR3 nucleotides read TGTGCCAGCAGCTGGAGGGATGAGCAGTTCTTC. Encoded protein: CASSWRDEQFF. Drawing the rest from reference TRBV5-6 and TRBJ2-1, the complete variable domain is DAGVTQSPTHLIKTRGQQVTLRCSPKSGHDTVSWYQQALGQGPQFIFQYYEEEERQRGNFPDRFSGHQFPNYSSELNVNALLLGDSALYLCASSWRDEQFFGPGTRLTVL.

The chain links TRBV4-1 to TRBJ1-1; weak D call: TRBD1 (5 bases). This CDR3 is built from 14 residues. The germline CDR1 and CDR2 sequences are MGHRA and YSYEKL. V was clipped by 1 base and J by 7 bases, with 13 bases between them. The CDR3 DNA follows: TGCGCCAGCAGCCAAGTACAGGAAACTAATGAAGCTTTCTTT. It yields the protein CASSQVQETNEAFF.

The CDR3 DNA is TGTGCCAGCAGTTTGGACAGGTTAGAAGCTTTCTTT. It codes for CASSLDRLEAFF. The chain carries TRBV28 and TRBJ1-1, with TRBD1 matching over 7 bases. The V gene end was trimmed by 3 bases and the J gene end by 8 bases; junction bases not matched to a gene: 3. CDR1 and CDR2 from the germline V gene are MDHEN and SYDVKM. The CDR3 length is 12 residues.